This TCR beta chain is from a study of blood T cells in healthy people across ages. As concerns this clonotype: Its target is not known.

The use of a sample-barcoded 5' primer and a J-beta primer mix characterized a second PCR of 7 to 11 cycles. Each cDNA molecule, via a template-switch adaptor with 12 random nucleotides, was tagged. MiXCR, applied by TCRdb to the 5' RACE reads, yields one record per CDR3 protein. The sample gives about 670,000 distinct CDR3 sequences, 45% to 60% of which show up once; 13% is in the top ten. The CDR3 length is 16 residues. J gave up 2 bases and V 5 bases, and 8 bases lay outside the gene matches. Germline V gene lookup returns CDR1 SGHTA and CDR2 FQGNSA. Study-level points and caveats: While age rose, TCR beta diversity per million T cells dropped in a roughly linear way.

The source of this sequence is a woman of 80 years or more in good health. The chain uses TRBV7-2 and TRBJ2-3; 9 nucleotides match TRBD2. The specimen was blood. The CDR3 DNA sequence: TGTGCCAGCAGCCCTGCGGGGGGGCGGGCCACAGATACGCAGTATTTT. Its protein product is CASSPAGGRATDTQYF. Using reference TRBV7-2 and TRBJ2-3 for the parts outside the CDR3, the full variable domain is GAGVSQSPSNKVTEKGKDVELRCDPISGHTALYWYRQSLGQGLEFLIYFQGNSAPDKSGLPSDRFSAERTGGSVSTLTIQRTQQEDSAVYLCASSPAGGRATDTQYFGPGTRLTVL.